This entry features one T cell receptor (beta chain) sequence. This table comes from immunoSEQ multiplex PCR, and its TCRdb copy is limited to in-frame clones, with some not included. In the table there are around 60,000 clones, roughly 79% of which are singletons. V trimming: 2 bases; J trimming: 9 bases; junction bases outside the gene matches: 9. Germline V lookup: CDR1 PRHDT, CDR2 FYEKMQ (reference sequence). CDR3 length: 15 residues. These data originate in a study of PD-L1 blockade in urothelial cancer. About the research overall: Atezolizumab, begun by patients in about 2014, was given at 1,200 mg intravenously every 3 weeks. The median T cell count in blood samples was 110,000 to 150,000. In the patient group, about 85% of the roughly 30 were males with bladder-origin urothelial cancer.

Time point: pretreatment peripheral blood. Peripheral blood mononuclear cells were collected from every patient before and during treatment, yielding between 1 and 8 samples per patient. This receptor was taken from a man in his 70s with urothelial cancer. The sample in question was PBMCs, obtained around atezolizumab (anti-PD-L1) treatment. V is TRBV13 and J is TRBJ2-1; 8 bases map to TRBD2. CDR3 in amino acids: CASSLREGLLGEQFF. The CDR3 DNA reads as TGTGCCAGCAGCTTACGGGAGGGCCTTTTGGGTGAGCAGTTCTTC.